The 27 T cell receptor beta chains below come from one sample, sequenced in a study of blood T cell repertoires in COVID-19. Sequencing was performed with immunoSEQ multiplex PCR; in TCRdb, only in-frame clones are kept and a portion is missing. The table lists about 70,000 clones, about 80% of them singletons, with 0.65% to 0.9% in the top ten. Specimen: peripheral blood. The receptors stem from a woman in her 70s with acute or convalescent COVID-19.

The chain carries TRBV20-1 and TRBJ2-7, with TRBD2 matching over 11 bases. CDR3 length: 15 amino acids. The germline V gene has CDR1 DFQATT and CDR2 SNEGSKA (reference sequence). V shed 3 bases, J shed 5 bases, and the junction held 9 bases outside the gene matches. DNA of the CDR3: TGCAGTGCTAGTAGCGGGGGGGCAAATGAGGACGAGCAGTACTTC. Protein product: CSASSGGANEDEQYF.

J is TRBJ1-1 and V is TRBV11-3, with a possible D match to TRBD1 (6 bases). V was pared by 1 base and J by 2 bases, with 8 bases between. CDR3 length: 14 residues. CDR1 SGHNT and CDR2 YENEEA come from the germline V gene. The DNA of the CDR3 is TGTGCCAGCAGCTTAGCAGGGGCCAACACTGAAGCTTTCTTT. Translating gives CASSLAGANTEAFF.

This clone was observed a single time. The chain employs TRBV18 and TRBJ1-5; D is perhaps TRBD1 (5 bases). Trimming pared 2 bases from V and 7 bases from J, leaving 15 bases between. The CDR3 loop spans 15 amino acids. From germline, CDR1 is KGHSH and CDR2 LQKENI. The CDR3 DNA is TGTGCCAGCTCACCAACTAAGGGGTCTGAACAGCCCCAGCATTTT. Protein: CASSPTKGSEQPQHF.

The chain has TRBV7-2 and TRBJ1-1, with no clear D. Trimming cost V 8 bases and J 0 bases, with 10 bases left between them. CDR3 size: 13 residues. Germline assignment: CDR1 SGHTA and CDR2 FQGNSA. CDR3 DNA: TGTGCCAGCGGGCGCCGGATGAACACTGAAGCTTTCTTT. Protein product: CASGRRMNTEAFF.

In this sample, this clone turned up a few times. The chain recombines TRBV18 with TRBJ1-1; D is possibly TRBD1 (6 bases). CDR3 length: 17 amino acids. Deletions cut 3 bases from V and 0 bases from J, with 17 bases between. Looked up from germline, CDR1 is KGHSH and CDR2 is LQKENI. The chain's CDR3 is CASSPFTGLGMNTEAFF. CDR3 sequence (DNA): TGTGCCAGCTCACCGTTCACAGGGTTGGGCATGAACACTGAAGCTTTCTTT.

This clone has only a few counts. In DNA form, the CDR3 reads TGTGCCAGCTCACCCGACAGGGCGTCATCACCCCTCCACTTT. Amino acid sequence: CASSPDRASSPLHF. V is TRBV18 and J is TRBJ1-6; 7 nucleotides line up with TRBD1. Germline V gives CDR1 KGHSH, CDR2 LQKENI. V was pared by 3 bases and J by 10 bases, with 6 bases of the junction left unmatched. The CDR3 is 14 amino acids.

This rearrangement joins TRBV6-5 to TRBJ2-2, with D maybe TRBD2 (5 bases). The CDR3 covers 14 residues. CDR1 is MNHEY, CDR2 SVGAGI, per germline. V was pared by 6 bases and J by 4 bases, with 12 bases between. The CDR3 reads CASRIMGSTGELFF. In DNA, the CDR3 is TGTGCCAGCAGGATAATGGGGAGCACCGGGGAGCTGTTTTTT.

The chain is built from TRBV6-1 and TRBJ2-4, with no clear D. V gave up 3 bases and J gave up 10 bases, with 10 bases separating them. Germline V CDR1 and CDR2: MNHNS, SASEGT. The CDR3 is made up of 12 amino acids. CDR3 residues: CASSETIGIQYF. As DNA, the CDR3 is TGTGCCAGCAGTGAGACAATTGGGATTCAGTACTTC.

The genes are TRBV2 and TRBJ2-3; maybe TRBD1 (5 bases). This CDR3 is built from 16 residues. Germline V gene sequence: CDR1 SNHLY, CDR2 FYNNEI. V lost 3 bases, J lost 0 bases, and 13 bases lay in between. CDR3 sequence reads: CASSDRGLPSTDTQYF. CDR3 in DNA: TGTGCCAGCAGTGATAGGGGCCTACCTAGCACAGATACGCAGTATTTT.

The chain combines TRBV7-2 with TRBJ2-7; D is uncertain. Deletions cut 8 bases from V and 4 bases from J, with 15 bases between. This CDR3 is built from 13 residues. Germline assignment: CDR1 SGHTA and CDR2 FQGNSA. The CDR3 DNA follows: TGTGCCAGCGCCCCCCTTCGGTCTTACGAGCAGTACTTC. It codes for CASAPLRSYEQYF.

This sequence joins TRBV6-6 and TRBJ2-7; perhaps TRBD1 as D (5 bases). Germline values: CDR1 MNHNY, CDR2 SVGAGI (reference sequence). V shed 2 bases and J shed 3 bases, with 17 bases lying between them. The CDR3 spans 16 residues. In nucleotides, the CDR3 is TGTGCCAGCAGTTACCCCCCGCAAGGGGCGGTCTACGAGCAGTACTTC. The encoded protein is CASSYPPQGAVYEQYF.

This clone was recorded once. V usage is TRBV5-8 and J usage is TRBJ1-1; D uncertain. CDR3 length: 13 amino acids. Germline V CDR1 and CDR2: SGHTS, YDEGEE. Trimming stripped 6 bases from V and 1 base from J, with 10 bases between. CDR3 protein: CASTHRQNTEAFF. DNA for the CDR3: TGTGCCAGCACCCATCGACAGAACACTGAAGCTTTCTTT.

The chain joins TRBV19 to TRBJ1-5; possible D gene TRBD1, 5 bases. V was cut by 4 bases and J by 3 bases, with 10 bases left in between. Germline V lookup: CDR1 LNHDA, CDR2 SQIVND (reference sequence). The CDR3 sequence is 14 residues long. Written as DNA, the CDR3 is TGTGCCAGTAGTAACGACAGAAACAATCAGCCCCAGCATTTT. Amino acids: CASSNDRNNQPQHF.

The genes are TRBV6-4 and TRBJ2-1; D might be TRBD2 (6 bases). This CDR3 has 13 residues. Germline CDR1 reads MRHNA; CDR2 reads SNTAGT. The V and J ends lost 10 bases and 5 bases respectively, with 15 bases between them. The CDR3 DNA sequence: TGTGCCACCCGCCGGGACTCGAACAATGAGCAGTTCTTC. Encoded protein: CATRRDSNNEQFF.

This rearrangement joins TRBV14 to TRBJ2-1; TRBD2 agrees at 8 bases. The CDR3 totals 17 residues. Germline V gene sequence: CDR1 SGHDN, CDR2 FVKESK. The trim removed 4 bases at V and 5 bases at J, leaving 13 bases unmatched. Here the CDR3 DNA reads TGTGCCAGCAGCCTCAAGTGGGGAGCGGGAGAGAACAATGAGCAGTTCTTC. Its translation is CASSLKWGAGENNEQFF. Together with reference TRBV14 and TRBJ2-1, the CDR3 gives the full variable domain: EAGVTQFPSHSVIEKGQTVTLRCDPISGHDNLYWYRRVMGKEIKFLLHFVKESKQDESGMPNNRFLAERTGGTYSTLKVQPAELEDSGVYFCASSLKWGAGENNEQFFGPGTRLTVL.

The chain is built from TRBV5-6 and TRBJ1-6; D call uncertain. The germline V gene has CDR1 SGHDT and CDR2 YYEEEE. The CDR3 has 16 amino acids. Between the trimmed V and J ends, which lost 0 bases and 5 bases, there was a span of 12 bases. The CDR3: CASSLDGGRHNSPLHF. CDR3 nucleotide sequence: TGTGCCAGCAGCTTGGACGGAGGGAGGCATAATTCACCCCTCCACTTT.

The chain couples TRBV4-3 to TRBJ1-1; no clear D gene. Germline-derived CDR1 and CDR2 are LGHNA and YSLEER. Deletions cut 0 bases from V and 0 bases from J, with 11 bases between. The length of the CDR3 is 16 residues. The CDR3 protein is CASSQDRGRLNTEAFF. The CDR3 DNA sequence: TGCGCCAGCAGCCAAGATCGTGGCAGGCTGAACACTGAAGCTTTCTTT.

The chain joins TRBV7-2 to TRBJ2-1, with 11 bases lining up with TRBD2. Trimming removed 2 bases from V and 9 bases from J; junction bases left unmatched: 9. From germline, CDR1 is SGHTA and CDR2 FQGNSA. This CDR3 comprises 16 residues. CDR3 coding DNA: TGTGCCAGCAGCTTAACCCGTAGCGGGGGGGCGGGTGAGCAGTTCTTC. Translated, it gives CASSLTRSGGAGEQFF.

This chain joins TRBV6-1 and TRBJ1-1; tentative D call: TRBD1 (5 bases). The CDR3 loop spans 17 amino acids. V was clipped by 4 bases and J by 0 bases, with 18 bases between them. CDR1 is MNHNS and CDR2 is SASEGT in the germline V gene. The CDR3 sequence is CASSGSRTKLMNTEAFF. The CDR3 DNA sequence: TGTGCCAGCAGTGGTAGTAGGACAAAGCTCATGAACACTGAAGCTTTCTTT.

The CDR3 bases are TGTGCCAGCTCACCGGCTTCCCCCCCTGGAAACACCATATATTTT. It translates to CASSPASPPGNTIYF. The V and J genes are TRBV18 and TRBJ1-3; D uncertain. With 3 bases removed from V and 2 bases from J, the gap between germline ends came to 11 bases. CDR1 and CDR2 (germline): KGHSH, LQKENI. The CDR3 sequence is 15 residues long.

The gene calls are TRBV4-2 and TRBJ2-1; D not certain. CDR1 is LGHNA and CDR2 is YNFKEQ in the germline V gene. The V and J ends lost 0 bases and 0 bases respectively, with 9 bases between them. The CDR3 length is 16 residues. The CDR3 sequence: CASSQDGQSSYNEQFF. CDR3 sequence (DNA): TGTGCCAGCAGCCAAGATGGGCAGAGCTCCTACAATGAGCAGTTCTTC.

The count of this clone is one. The chain carries TRBV29-1 and TRBJ1-1; 7 bases line up with TRBD1. The CDR3 is 13 residues long. Germline V gene lookup returns CDR1 SQVTM and CDR2 ANQGSEA. V trimming: 4 bases; J trimming: 4 bases; junction bases outside the gene matches: 6. The CDR3 DNA follows: TGCAGCGTTGTAGTAGGACAGGCCACTGAAGCTTTCTTT. Translating it yields CSVVVGQATEAFF.

The gene calls are TRBV6-5 and TRBJ2-1, with TRBD2 matching 9 bases. CDR3 length: 15 amino acids. V was pared by 5 bases and J by 4 bases, with 6 bases of the junction left unmatched. Looked up from germline, CDR1 is MNHEY and CDR2 is SVGAGI. The CDR3 region has the DNA TGTGCCAGCAGTCAGCTAGCGGGACCATACAATGAGCAGTTCTTC. Translating it yields CASSQLAGPYNEQFF.

The rearrangement uses TRBV19 and TRBJ1-2; TRBD1 matches 9 bases. Trimming at V came to 4 bases and at J to 4 bases, leaving 7 bases not matched to a gene. The germline V gene has CDR1 LNHDA and CDR2 SQIVND (reference sequence). The CDR3 consists of 15 residues. The CDR3: CASSTRQGETYGYTF. Written as DNA, the CDR3 is TGTGCCAGTAGTACCCGACAGGGGGAGACCTATGGCTACACCTTC.

The chain is built from TRBV27 and TRBJ2-1; no firm D call. The V end was cut by 7 bases, the J end by 8 bases, with 21 bases between. This CDR3 region has 15 residues. Germline CDR1 MNHEY, CDR2 SMNVEV (reference sequence). This CDR3 is CASTARGIWKDEQFF. Written as DNA, the CDR3 is TGTGCCAGCACAGCAAGAGGAATTTGGAAGGATGAGCAGTTCTTC.

V is TRBV28 and J is TRBJ1-2; 8 nucleotides align to TRBD1. V was clipped by 2 bases and J by 4 bases; unmatched bases: 9. Germline CDR1 MDHEN, CDR2 SYDVKM. This CDR3 contains 16 residues. The CDR3 loop reads CASSLRQGALRYGYTF. CDR3 DNA: TGTGCCAGCAGTTTACGCCAGGGGGCGCTCCGCTATGGCTACACCTTC.

The chain uses TRBV7-2 and TRBJ1-2; D is perhaps TRBD1 (6 bases). The CDR3 is made up of 14 amino acids. Trimming removed 3 bases from V and 1 base from J, with 9 bases in between. In germline, CDR1 is SGHTA, CDR2 FQGNSA. The CDR3 coding sequence is TGTGCCAGCAGCTTCAGGGGCGTTAACTATGGCTACACCTTC. Translation gives CASSFRGVNYGYTF.